The clone carrying this T cell receptor beta chain has only one observation. Trimming shortened V by 3 bases and J by 6 bases, and 9 bases separated the two germline ends. CDR1 MDHEN and CDR2 SYDVKM come from the germline V gene. The CDR3 spans 12 residues. The sample belongs to a study of T cell changes during pregnancy in multiple sclerosis. The assay was immunoSEQ multiplex PCR, and TCRdb's table has in-frame clones only and misses some. The top ten clones hold 2.6% of a sample with over 75,000 clones, around 92% of them seen once. The chain couples TRBV28 to TRBJ2-7; TRBD1 might be the D (6 bases). This clonotype was obtained from a female donor with multiple sclerosis, enrolled in a pregnancy study. Sequencing used peripheral blood, obtained in the first trimester of pregnancy. The CDR3 DNA sequence: TGTGCCAGCAGTTTGGGGGCCTCCGAGCAGTACTTC. Translated, it gives CASSLGASEQYF.